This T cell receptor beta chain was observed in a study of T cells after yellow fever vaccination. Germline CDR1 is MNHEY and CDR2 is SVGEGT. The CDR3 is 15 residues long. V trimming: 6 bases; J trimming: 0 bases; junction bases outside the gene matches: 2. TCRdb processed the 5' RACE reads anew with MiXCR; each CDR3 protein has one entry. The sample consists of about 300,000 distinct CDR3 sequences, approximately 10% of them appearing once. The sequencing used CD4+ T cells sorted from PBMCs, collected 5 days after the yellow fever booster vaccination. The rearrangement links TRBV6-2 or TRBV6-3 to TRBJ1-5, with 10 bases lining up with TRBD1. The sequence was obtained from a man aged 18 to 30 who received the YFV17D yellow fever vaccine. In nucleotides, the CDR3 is TGTGCCAGCAGACGACAGGGGGCTAGCAATCAGCCCCAGCATTTT. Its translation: CASRRQGASNQPQHF.